This TCR beta chain comes out of a study of cytomegalovirus exposure and HLA in healthy donors (dated by TCRdb to about 2017). Background on the whole study: A later analysis indicated that the 90 to 150 validation repertoires were generated on the platform also employed for the approximately 690 repertoires of the first cohort. In addition to the first cohort of 650 to 750 subjects, a separate validation cohort of 120 different subjects was used. High-throughput TCR immunosequencing, statistical association of individual TCRs with disease status, and machine learning were combined to predict cytomegalovirus infection status. The study was designed to test whether signatures of past pathogen exposure could be identified by cataloging public T cell receptors. Overall results and qualifications from the work: While some public TCRs were present in many individuals, most TCR sequences turned up only very rarely across donors. A total of 164 TCR beta chains were listed by the study as associated with cytomegalovirus. A later analysis had no HLA typing for the validation cohort, so co-occurrence there was scored across all 110 or so repertoires. In both the original and validation cohorts, the classifier was reported to diagnose cytomegalovirus status with high specificity and sensitivity. A later analysis found that TCRs clustered in the first cohort also tended to co-occur in the roughly 110 validation repertoires, with just under 95% of cluster scores above 0. The authors suggested that the approach could potentially be extended to other disease states and immunological phenotypes. In vitro tests confirmed that a few of the cytomegalovirus-associated TCR beta chains recognize cytomegalovirus antigens.

A remark on this clone: The specificity of this receptor is unknown. Base qualities are not recorded, but no much larger clone differs from it by a single base.

The donors were included in the validation cohort of some 110 subjects, a group kept apart from the 666-subject first cohort. V lost 6 bases and J lost 0 bases, and the count of bases not matched to a germline gene is 4. The CDR3 goes from the cysteine to the phenylalanine over 14 residues. Kept here is only the CDR3 DNA, which spans 42 bases and is read in frame from base 1. Sequences LNHDA (CDR1) and SQIVND (CDR2) are obtained from the germline V gene (reference sequence). Library construction relied on the immunoSEQ multiplex PCR assay. The published analysis was carried out like this. A statistical classification framework was built for diagnosing cytomegalovirus status from the catalog of TCR beta chain sequences. TCRdb stores this immuneACCESS table with in-frame sequences only. Part of the clones is absent; in the studies checked, under half of the shortfall reflects unresolved V genes, and no reason is known for the rest. The D gene and trimming were derived from the DNA, and the V and J assignments and clone size from that table. The sample contains under 250,000 clones, approximately 87% of them found a single time. The ten biggest clones cover around 2.6% of the sample.

The V and J segments used are TRBV19 and TRBJ1-1; TRBD1 aligns with 7 central bases. The sample taken for sequencing was PBMCs. The sequence was collected from a young man in good health and CMV-seronegative. This receptor has the CDR3 CASRRTGMNTEAFF. The nucleotide sequence reads TGTGCCAGTAGACGGACAGGCATGAACACTGAAGCTTTCTTT.